This passage covers 2 T cell receptor beta chains from one sample sequenced in a study of T cell responses to AZD1222 COVID-19 vaccine (dated by TCRdb to about 2021). The library was built by means of the immunoSEQ multiplex PCR assay. The source is immuneACCESS, and TCRdb retained only in-frame sequences with V and J called. Part of the clones is not carried over; for the studies checked, unresolved V genes explain less than half of this, and the remainder is unexplained. In this sample the table shows around 78,000 clones, 90% of which occur a single time. The top ten clonotypes cover 3.5% to 5% of the sample. The sample's time point label is to be understood as: baseline before first vaccination. The sequenced sample was peripheral blood, obtained on day 0 of AZD1222 vaccination. These receptors were collected from an adult in good health.

The CDR3 sequence: CASSRSRGLRNNEQFF. The CDR3 DNA reads as TGTGCCAGCAGCCGAAGCAGGGGGCTTCGAAACAATGAGCAGTTCTTC. The chain couples TRBV14 to TRBJ2-1; 8 bases fit TRBD1. The CDR3 runs 16 residues. The germline V gene encodes CDR1 SGHDN and CDR2 FVKESK. Trimming at V came to 4 bases and at J to 5 bases, leaving 10 bases not matched to a gene.

This clone was observed a handful of times. The chain is built from TRBV5-1 and TRBJ2-7; TRBD2 agrees at 7 bases. Germline CDR1 and CDR2: SGHRS and YFSETQ. V was pared by 3 bases and J by 2 bases, with 5 bases of the junction left unmatched. The CDR3 length is 14 residues. The CDR3 nucleotides are TGCGCCAGCAGCTCAGAGACTAGCCCCTACGAGCAGTACTTC. As protein: CASSSETSPYEQYF.